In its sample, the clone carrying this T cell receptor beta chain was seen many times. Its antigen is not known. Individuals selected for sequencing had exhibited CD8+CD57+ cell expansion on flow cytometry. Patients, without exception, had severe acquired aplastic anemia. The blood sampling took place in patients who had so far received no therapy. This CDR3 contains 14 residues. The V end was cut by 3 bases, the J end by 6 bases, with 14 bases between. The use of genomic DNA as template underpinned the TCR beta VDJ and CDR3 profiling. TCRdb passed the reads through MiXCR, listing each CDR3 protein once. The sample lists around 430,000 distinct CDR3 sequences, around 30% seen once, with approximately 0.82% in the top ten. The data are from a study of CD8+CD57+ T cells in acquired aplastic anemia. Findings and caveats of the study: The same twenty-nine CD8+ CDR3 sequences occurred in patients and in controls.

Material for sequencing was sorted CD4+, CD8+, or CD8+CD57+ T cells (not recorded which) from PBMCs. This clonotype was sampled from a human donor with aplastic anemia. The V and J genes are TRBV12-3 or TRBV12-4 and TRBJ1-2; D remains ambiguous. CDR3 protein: CASSFSSPTHGYTF. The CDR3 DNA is TGTGCCAGCAGTTTCAGCAGCCCTACGCATGGCTACACCTTC.